This T cell receptor beta chain was obtained from a study of blood T cell repertoires in COVID-19. Background on the study: COVID-19 samples from acute and convalescent phases originated in the United States, Italy and Spain. PBMCs, B-cell-depleted T cells, or T cells were the source of the cDNA or gDNA that made up the material.

This clone was detected a few times. Patients at the Seattle site were enrolled during active infection and followed longitudinally. The germline CDR1 and CDR2 sequences are MNHEY and SVGEGT. CDR3 length: 17 amino acids. V was clipped by 6 bases and J by 2 bases; unmatched bases: 8. In the authors' methods: Amplification of reference gene primers provided the estimated nucleated cell counts. Only in-frame clones appear in the TCRdb table, and some are missing; sequencing was by immunoSEQ multiplex PCR. The V and J calls and clone size were taken over from that table, and D and trimming were inferred from the DNA. Counted here are 200,000 or so clones, 85% to 90% occurring once; the ten biggest clones make up less than 3.5%.

V gene TRBV6-2 or TRBV6-3 combines with J gene TRBJ2-3, with TRBD2 identical over 13 bases. The clonotype was recovered from a man younger than 45 with COVID-19, enrolled during active disease. The sample comprised peripheral blood. The CDR3, as DNA: TGTGCCAGCAGCCCCAGGGGACTAGCGGGGCTCACAGATACGCAGTATTTT. Translation gives CASSPRGLAGLTDTQYF.